The clone carrying this TCR beta chain was found a few times. The antigen is undetermined. The data derive from a study of vaccination and CD4 T cells after COVID-19. Treatment denoted: roughly 11-day PBMC culture with coronavirus spike peptide pools or control peptides (ViraFEST assay). Researchers collected the unexposed donor's CD4+ T cells before the COVID-19 pandemic (2011-2018). Trimming cost V 6 bases and J 6 bases, with 11 bases left between them. The CDR3 is 12 residues long. Germline V gives CDR1 DFQATT, CDR2 SNEGSKA (reference sequence). Cultured CD4+ T-cell DNA underwent Oncomine TCR Beta short-read sequencing. TCRdb reanalysed the PCR reads using MiXCR and keeps one entry per CDR3 protein. Among about 4,900 distinct CDR3 sequences listed, about 40% were seen once.

Source material: CD4+ T cells from blood, cultured in vitro. The source of this sequence is a human donor in good health. The chain combines TRBV20-1 with TRBJ2-2; D possibly uses TRBD1 or TRBD2 (5 bases each). DNA of the CDR3: TGCAGTGCCCGGGGCCGGGCCGGGGAGCTGTTTTTT. Translated, it gives CSARGRAGELFF.